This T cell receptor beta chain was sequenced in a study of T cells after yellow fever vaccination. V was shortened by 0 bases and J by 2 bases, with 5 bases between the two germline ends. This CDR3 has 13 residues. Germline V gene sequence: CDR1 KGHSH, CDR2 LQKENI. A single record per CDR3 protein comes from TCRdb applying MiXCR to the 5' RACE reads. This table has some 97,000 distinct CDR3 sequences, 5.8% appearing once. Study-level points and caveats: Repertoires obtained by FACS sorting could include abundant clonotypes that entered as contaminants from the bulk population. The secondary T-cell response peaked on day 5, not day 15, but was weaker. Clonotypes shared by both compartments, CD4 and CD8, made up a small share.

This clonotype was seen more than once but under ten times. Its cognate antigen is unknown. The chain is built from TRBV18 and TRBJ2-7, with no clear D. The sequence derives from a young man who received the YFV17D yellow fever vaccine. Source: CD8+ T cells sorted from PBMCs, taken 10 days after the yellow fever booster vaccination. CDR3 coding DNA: TGTGCCAGCTCACCACCGGATACCTACGAGCAGTACTTC. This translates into CASSPPDTYEQYF.